One and the same sample provided the 19 T cell receptor beta chains below, sequenced in a study of blood T cell repertoires in COVID-19. The method was immunoSEQ multiplex PCR; TCRdb's version includes in-frame clones alone and lacks a portion of them. The repertoire has 150,000 or so clones, 80% to 90% of them found once; the top ten carry roughly an eighth. The specimen was peripheral blood. The receptors here all came from a man aged 18 to 30 with COVID-19, enrolled during active disease.

The V call is TRBV30, the J call TRBJ2-2; the match to TRBD2 covers 14 bases. In germline, CDR1 is GTSNPN, CDR2 SVGIG (reference sequence). The CDR3 length is 15 residues. V lost 4 bases to trimming and J lost 5 bases; unmatched junction nucleotides: 3. The CDR3 DNA reads as TGTGCCTGGAAGACTAGCGGGAGGGAGACCGGGGAGCTGTTTTTT. It is translated as CAWKTSGRETGELFF.

The chain carries TRBV24-1 and TRBJ2-1; TRBD2 matches 7 bases. The CDR3 is made up of 16 amino acids. The junction had 14 bases not matched to a gene; V was cut back by 4 bases and J by 9 bases. The germline gives CDR1 KGHDR, CDR2 SFDVKD. The CDR3 here is CATSETLAEGRSEQFF. The CDR3 coding sequence is TGTGCCACCAGTGAGACTCTAGCGGAGGGACGTAGTGAGCAGTTCTTC.

This chain links TRBV15 with TRBJ2-1, with TRBD1 matching over 7 bases. V lost 1 base, J lost 4 bases, and 7 bases stayed unmatched. CDR1 is LNHNV and CDR2 is YYDKDF in the germline V gene (reference sequence). The CDR3 length is 16 residues. As DNA, the CDR3 is TGTGCCACCAGCAGAGCGCGAGGGGGCGGTTACAATGAGCAGTTCTTC. It translates to CATSRARGGGYNEQFF.

The genes are TRBV5-1 and TRBJ2-2; 7 nucleotides align to TRBD1. From germline, CDR1 is SGHRS and CDR2 YFSETQ. This CDR3 spans 15 amino acids. The V and J ends lost 2 bases and 6 bases, in that order; junction bases with no gene match: 7. The CDR3 reads CASSFRQGIPGELFF. The DNA for the CDR3 is TGCGCCAGCAGCTTTCGACAGGGAATTCCCGGGGAGCTGTTTTTT.

Only a few counts were recorded for this clone. The chain has TRBV19 and TRBJ2-1; D is perhaps TRBD2 (6 bases). Germline CDR1 and CDR2: LNHDA and SQIVND (reference sequence). Between the trimmed V and J ends, which lost 3 bases and 2 bases, there was a span of 17 bases. CDR3 length equals 17 residues. The CDR3 region has the DNA TGTGCCAGTAGTATTGAAAGGTGGGGCGGGGCCTACAATGAGCAGTTCTTC. The encoded protein is CASSIERWGGAYNEQFF.

This chain connects TRBV14 to TRBJ2-5; 7 positions match TRBD1. The CDR3 totals 14 residues. The trim removed 4 bases at V and 4 bases at J, leaving 6 bases unmatched. Germline CDR1 reads SGHDN; CDR2 reads FVKESK. This chain's CDR3 is CASSRRTGAETQYF. The CDR3 DNA reads TGTGCCAGCAGCCGACGCACAGGGGCAGAGACCCAGTACTTC.

Written as DNA, the CDR3 is TGTGCCAGCAGGACACGGGGACTCACCTACGAGCAGTACTTC. Translated: CASRTRGLTYEQYF. V usage is TRBV28 and J usage is TRBJ2-7; D possibly corresponds to TRBD2 (6 bases). The V end was cut by 6 bases, the J end by 2 bases, with 14 bases between. From germline, CDR1 is MDHEN and CDR2 SYDVKM. This CDR3 has 14 residues.

This rearrangement joins TRBV27 to TRBJ2-7, with a weak D call TRBD1 (6 bases). This CDR3 spans 13 amino acids. The germline CDR1 and CDR2 sequences are MNHEY and SMNVEV (reference sequence). V lost 7 bases, J lost 3 bases, and 13 bases lay in between. As DNA, the CDR3 is TGTGCCAGCACGACAGGTACTGGCTACGAGCAGTACTTC. Translating gives CASTTGTGYEQYF.

The CDR3 reads CASSLGTGESYNEQFF. Written as DNA, the CDR3 is TGCGCCAGCAGCCTGGGGACAGGGGAATCCTACAATGAGCAGTTCTTC. The chain combines TRBV4-1 with TRBJ2-1; the match to TRBD1 covers 10 bases. The CDR3 length is 16 residues. CDR1 and CDR2 from the germline V gene are MGHRA and YSYEKL. J lost 1 base, V lost 4 bases, and 4 bases had no gene match.

The CDR3 here is CASSKEEGQGASGANVLTF. In DNA form, the CDR3 reads TGTGCCAGCAGCAAAGAAGAGGGACAGGGGGCATCTGGGGCCAACGTCCTGACTTTC. V usage is TRBV21-1 and J usage is TRBJ2-6; the D call in the table, TRBD1, was not verified against the DNA. TRBV21-1 is annotated as a pseudogene. This CDR3 is built from 19 residues.

This chain links TRBV7-2 with TRBJ2-2; no definite D call. The germline V gene has CDR1 SGHTA and CDR2 FQGNSA. Trimming took off 0 bases at V and 6 bases at J, with 11 bases between the two ends. This CDR3 region has 15 residues. The CDR3 bases are TGTGCCAGCAGCTTAGCGACCCACTACTCCGGGGAGCTGTTTTTT. Its translation: CASSLATHYSGELFF.

The V call is TRBV10-2, the J call TRBJ1-1, with D uncertain. V was clipped by 4 bases and J by 9 bases, with 9 bases between them. The CDR3 has 11 residues. The germline V gene encodes CDR1 WSHSY and CDR2 SAAADI. This CDR3 is CASSVGEQAFF. In nucleotides, the CDR3 is TGCGCCAGCAGTGTTGGGGAGCAAGCTTTCTTT.

The rearrangement uses TRBV28 and TRBJ1-2, with 8 bases lining up with TRBD1. Germline CDR1 reads MDHEN; CDR2 reads SYDVKM. V shed 3 bases, J shed 4 bases, and the junction held 7 bases outside the gene matches. The CDR3 spans 15 residues. In DNA, the CDR3 is TGTGCCAGCAGTTTCCAAGGACAGGGTGGCTATGGCTACACCTTC. This codes for CASSFQGQGGYGYTF.

The chain has TRBV15 and TRBJ2-6, with D maybe TRBD1 (6 bases). From germline, CDR1 is LNHNV and CDR2 YYDKDF (reference sequence). The V gene lost 3 bases and the J gene lost 2 bases, with 11 bases spanning the gap. The CDR3 totals 16 residues. DNA for the CDR3: TGTGCCACCAGCAGGAACAGGGTACCTGGGGCCAACGTCCTGACTTTC. Its translation: CATSRNRVPGANVLTF.

The CDR3: CASSPDRGYGYTF. The CDR3 DNA reads as TGTGCCAGCAGTCCGGACAGGGGCTATGGCTACACCTTC. The chain links TRBV27 to TRBJ1-2; 9 bases are a match to TRBD1. V dropped 5 bases and J dropped 4; count of bases not matched to a gene: 2. CDR1 is MNHEY, CDR2 SMNVEV, per germline (reference sequence). This CDR3 is 13 amino acids long.

The chain employs TRBV7-2 and TRBJ2-3; 11 bases align to TRBD2. Germline CDR1 SGHTA, CDR2 FQGNSA. The CDR3 is made up of 17 amino acids. Trimming took 5 bases from V and 2 from J; bases not matched to a gene: 9. CDR3 bases: TGTGCCAGCAGCGCCTACAGACTAGCGGGAAACACAGATACGCAGTATTTT. Encoded protein: CASSAYRLAGNTDTQYF.

This rearrangement joins TRBV7-8 to TRBJ2-1, with 10 bases aligning to TRBD1. This CDR3 is 18 amino acids long. The V gene end was trimmed by 2 bases and the J gene end by 7 bases; junction bases not matched to a gene: 14. Germline CDR1 reads SGHVS; CDR2 reads FQNEAQ. The CDR3 region is CASSLPKPGQGRWNEQFF. CDR3 nucleotide sequence: TGTGCCAGCAGCTTACCGAAACCGGGACAGGGGCGGTGGAATGAGCAGTTCTTC.

CDR3 sequence: CASSLPQTVINYGYTF. CDR3 coding DNA: TGTGCCAGCAGCTTACCTCAGACAGTGATTAACTATGGCTACACCTTC. V and J are TRBV11-3 and TRBJ1-2; TRBD1 is a possible D gene (5 bases). From germline, CDR1 is SGHNT and CDR2 YENEEA. With 2 bases removed from V and 1 base from J, the gap between germline ends came to 14 bases. The CDR3 totals 16 residues.

The chain has TRBV9 and TRBJ2-2; the D gene is possibly TRBD2 (6 bases). The V and J ends lost 0 bases and 5 bases respectively, with 11 bases between them. The CDR3 has 15 amino acids. Per the germline V gene, CDR1 is SGDLS and CDR2 is YYNGEE. The CDR3 DNA reads TGTGCCAGCAGCGTAGGGAGGGTAAGGACCGGGGAGCTGTTTTTT. As protein: CASSVGRVRTGELFF.